A single sample is the source of the 4 T cell receptor beta chains below, sequenced in a study of Ad26.COV2.S vaccination and SARS-CoV-2 variants. The method was immunoSEQ multiplex PCR; TCRdb's version includes in-frame clones alone and lacks a portion of them. This table has fewer than 400,000 clones, around four fifths appearing once. Treatment denoted: roughly 20 received Ad26.COV2.S at low or high dose, single or two shots; five or six received placebo; per-sample allocation not given. Collection of samples fell on day 63 after the first vaccine or placebo injection. Specimen: peripheral blood, collected in a trial of Ad26.COV2.S vaccine versus placebo. Receptor source: a person aged 18-60 years who received the Ad26.COV2.S COVID-19 vaccine or a placebo.

The chain has TRBV28 and TRBJ1-2; TRBD1 agrees at 8 bases. J gave up 4 bases and V 2 bases, and 9 bases lay outside the gene matches. Per germline, CDR1 MDHEN and CDR2 SYDVKM. The CDR3 runs to 16 residues. The CDR3 nucleotides are TGTGCCAGCAGTTTACCTCACGACAGGGGTGGCTATGGCTACACCTTC. It codes for CASSLPHDRGGYGYTF.

The J gene is TRBJ1-1, the V gene TRBV6-4, with a weak D call TRBD1 (5 bases). The CDR3 totals 13 residues. Trimming stripped 4 bases from V and 5 bases from J, with 11 bases between. Germline V CDR1 and CDR2: MRHNA, SNTAGT. CDR3: CASSVDEGTEAFF. CDR3 DNA sequence: TGTGCCAGCAGTGTCGATGAGGGGACTGAAGCTTTCTTT.

This chain connects TRBV5-1 to TRBJ2-1; 10 bases are shared with TRBD2. V lost 4 bases to trimming and J lost 8 bases; unmatched junction nucleotides: 9. The CDR3 contains 15 residues. Germline CDR1 reads SGHRS; CDR2 reads YFSETQ. The DNA of the CDR3 is TGCGCCAGCAGCGAGGGACTAGCGAAACCTTATGAGCAGTTCTTC. It specifies CASSEGLAKPYEQFF.

The V gene is TRBV19, the J gene TRBJ2-4; 7 bases are shared with TRBD2. Germline-derived CDR1 and CDR2 are LNHDA and SQIVND (reference sequence). The CDR3 is 13 amino acids. V lost 2 bases and J lost 7; bases outside the gene matches: 2. CDR3 sequence reads: CASSIREGNIQYF. CDR3 nucleotide sequence: TGTGCCAGTAGTATAAGGGAGGGGAACATTCAGTACTTC.